This T cell receptor (beta chain) comes out of a study of human thymus T cells. Study conclusions and caveats: Thymic repertoires from unrelated individuals overlapped highly, related research reported. V and J genes seemed to be used with bias in thymic and blood repertoires.

TCRdb's table, derived via immunoSEQ multiplex PCR, lists solely in-frame clones and lacks some. The sample has fewer than 90,000 clones; roughly 96% are singletons. In the case of this clone: Its matching antigen is unknown.

The study used thymus tissue resected during corrective heart surgery. Having surgery to correct congenital heart defects, healthy Finnish infants acted as the donors. Sequenced input: thymus tissue. The sequence came from a boy under two years old with a congenital heart defect but otherwise immunologically healthy.

The CDR3 DNA sequence: TGTGCCAGCAGTTACTCAGGCCCTTTGGAGACTGAAGCTTTCTTT. It encodes CASSYSGPLETEAFF. This rearrangement joins TRBV6-5 to TRBJ1-1; unclear D gene. From germline, CDR1 is MNHEY and CDR2 SVGAGI. This CDR3 contains 15 residues. The germline V and J ends were trimmed by 0 bases and 5 bases, with 13 bases remaining between them.